The 13 T cell receptor beta chains presented below share a single source sample, sequenced in a study of human T cells and chemical hapten exposure. TCRdb processed the RACE reads anew with MiXCR; each CDR3 protein has one entry. Found here are 120,000 or so distinct CDR3 sequences, about 14% of them singletons; the top ten hold 2.5% to 3.5%. Specified time point: pre-sensitization, week 0. Treatment given: therapeutic diphenylcyclopropenone sensitization with weekly scalp DPC. The sequencing here drew on whole blood, taken in connection with sensitization to the hapten diphenylcyclopropenone (DPC). The origin of the receptors is a woman aged 18-29 years with alopecia areata. Some clones in this sample may be carry-over from other donors' samples.

The chain carries TRBV20-1 and TRBJ2-3; D unclear. The CDR3 runs to 12 residues. Between the trimmed V and J ends, which lost 6 bases and 2 bases, there was a span of 9 bases. CDR1 is DFQATT, CDR2 SNEGSKA, per germline (reference sequence). This CDR3 is CSAEIATDTQYF. The CDR3 coding sequence is TGCAGTGCCGAGATCGCCACAGATACGCAGTATTTT.

Ten or more counts support this clonotype. The chain employs TRBV6-8 and TRBJ1-5; D is unclear. CDR3 length: 16 residues. The germline V gene has CDR1 MNHGY and CDR2 SAAAGT. With 5 bases removed from V and 1 base from J, the gap between germline ends came to 15 bases. CDR3 coding DNA: TGTGCCAGCAGTGGGTTGTCGTATATCAGCAATCAGCCCCAGCATTTT. Translating it yields CASSGLSYISNQPQHF.

This clonotype was seen repeatedly, ten times or more. V and J are TRBV12-3 or TRBV12-4 and TRBJ2-7; tentatively, D is TRBD2 (5 bases). There are 14 residues in the CDR3. V was pared by 5 bases and J by 0 bases, with 11 bases between. The DNA for the CDR3 is TGTGCCAGCAGTGCCAGCGGTCGCTCCTACGAGCAGTACTTC. It codes for CASSASGRSYEQYF.

This clonotype was seen many times. The chain employs TRBV7-9 and TRBJ2-7; D might be TRBD2 (6 bases). Germline V gene sequence: CDR1 SEHNR, CDR2 FQNEAQ (reference sequence). The CDR3 has 11 residues. The ends were cut back, 7 bases at V and 3 bases at J, with 7 bases in the middle. The CDR3 coding sequence is TGTGCCAGCACCGGGGGCTACGAGCAGTACTTC. This gives the protein CASTGGYEQYF.

This rearrangement joins TRBV18 to TRBJ1-1; a possible D gene is TRBD1 (6 bases). V lost 3 bases and J 1 base, leaving 12 bases between the germline ends. The CDR3 has 15 residues. Germline V gene data show CDR1 as KGHSH and CDR2 as LQKENI. The CDR3 bases are TGTGCCAGCTCACCTGTCGACAGGCCGAACACTGAAGCTTTCTTT. It codes for CASSPVDRPNTEAFF.

V gene TRBV18 combines with J gene TRBJ2-7; D uncertain. The germline gives CDR1 KGHSH, CDR2 LQKENI. The V and J ends lost 6 bases and 4 bases respectively, with 16 bases between them. The CDR3 has 14 residues. The CDR3 region is CASSGRLDLYEQYF. The CDR3 region has the DNA TGTGCCAGCTCGGGCCGTCTGGACCTTTACGAGCAGTACTTC.

This clonotype has only a few counts. This rearrangement joins TRBV12-3 or TRBV12-4 to TRBJ1-5, with 7 bases that match TRBD1. The length of the CDR3 is 16 residues. The junction had 8 bases not matched to a gene; V was cut back by 3 bases and J by 3 bases. The chain's CDR3 is CASSFRGRGSNQPQHF. CDR3 bases: TGTGCCAGCAGTTTTAGGGGCAGGGGGTCCAATCAGCCCCAGCATTTT.

This clonotype came up a few times. The chain recombines TRBV7-7 with TRBJ2-6; possible D gene TRBD1, 5 bases. Germline CDR1 and CDR2: SSHAT and FNYEAQ (reference sequence). Between the trimmed V and J ends, which lost 2 bases and 4 bases, there was a span of 9 bases. The CDR3 has 15 residues. For the CDR3, the DNA is TGTGCCAGCAGCTTAAATGGGGCCGGGGCCAACGTCCTGACTTTC. This translates into CASSLNGAGANVLTF.

This clonotype was found a few times. The genes are TRBV9 and TRBJ2-3, with 8 bases matching TRBD2. The V gene end was trimmed by 0 bases and the J gene end by 4 bases; junction bases not matched to a gene: 7. Germline CDR1 is SGDLS and CDR2 is YYNGEE. The CDR3 length is 16 residues. CDR3 sequence (DNA): TGTGCCAGCAGCGTAGAGAAGCGGGGGCCCCCAGATACGCAGTATTTT. Translating it yields CASSVEKRGPPDTQYF.

This clonotype was seen repeatedly, ten times or more. The chain couples TRBV6-5 to TRBJ2-2, with 9 bases that match TRBD1. The length of the CDR3 is 14 residues. Germline trimming cut 5 bases from V and 4 bases from J; bases unmatched to any gene: 2. CDR1 is MNHEY and CDR2 is SVGAGI in the germline V gene. The CDR3 here is CASSLQGATGELFF. DNA for the CDR3: TGTGCCAGCAGTCTACAGGGGGCCACCGGGGAGCTGTTTTTT.

This clonotype was observed a few times. This rearrangement joins TRBV6-6 to TRBJ2-1; D is perhaps TRBD2 (6 bases). Germline V lookup: CDR1 MNHNY, CDR2 SVGAGI (reference sequence). CDR3 length: 17 amino acids. The ends were cut back, 0 bases at V and 4 bases at J, with 16 bases in the middle. DNA of the CDR3: TGTGCCAGCAGTTACTCGGCCCTGCGGGGAATTTACAATGAGCAGTTCTTC. This encodes CASSYSALRGIYNEQFF.

J is TRBJ2-1 and V is TRBV6-6; 10 nucleotides match TRBD1. This CDR3 region has 15 residues. Germline V gene data show CDR1 as MNHNY and CDR2 as SVGAGI (reference sequence). The J segment lost 5 bases and the V segment lost 8 bases, leaving 9 bases of the junction unmatched. This chain's CDR3 is CASSLGQGRNNEQFF. CDR3 DNA: TGTGCCAGCTCCCTGGGACAGGGGAGGAACAATGAGCAGTTCTTC.

This clonotype was observed a few times. The J gene is TRBJ1-1, the V gene TRBV10-2; possible D gene TRBD1, 5 bases. This CDR3 has 14 residues. The V gene lost 6 bases and the J gene lost 4 bases, with 15 bases spanning the gap. The germline gives CDR1 WSHSY, CDR2 SAAADI. The CDR3 nucleotides read TGCGCCAGCAGCGAGGAGGGGCTGGGCACTGAAGCTTTCTTT. It yields the protein CASSEEGLGTEAFF.